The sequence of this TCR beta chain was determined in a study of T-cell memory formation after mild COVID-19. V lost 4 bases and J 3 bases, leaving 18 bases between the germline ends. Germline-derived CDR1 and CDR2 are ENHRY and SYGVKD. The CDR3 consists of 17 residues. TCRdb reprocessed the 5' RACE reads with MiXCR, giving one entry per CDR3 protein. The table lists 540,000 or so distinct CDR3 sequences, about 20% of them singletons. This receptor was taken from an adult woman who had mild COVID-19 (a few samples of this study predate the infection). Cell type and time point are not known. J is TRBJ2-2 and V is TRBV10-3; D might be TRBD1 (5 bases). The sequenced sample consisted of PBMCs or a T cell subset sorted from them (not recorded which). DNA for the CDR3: TGTGCCATCAGTGGGGGAAGTGGTGGGGCCTACACCGGGGAGCTGTTTTTT. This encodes CAISGGSGGAYTGELFF.